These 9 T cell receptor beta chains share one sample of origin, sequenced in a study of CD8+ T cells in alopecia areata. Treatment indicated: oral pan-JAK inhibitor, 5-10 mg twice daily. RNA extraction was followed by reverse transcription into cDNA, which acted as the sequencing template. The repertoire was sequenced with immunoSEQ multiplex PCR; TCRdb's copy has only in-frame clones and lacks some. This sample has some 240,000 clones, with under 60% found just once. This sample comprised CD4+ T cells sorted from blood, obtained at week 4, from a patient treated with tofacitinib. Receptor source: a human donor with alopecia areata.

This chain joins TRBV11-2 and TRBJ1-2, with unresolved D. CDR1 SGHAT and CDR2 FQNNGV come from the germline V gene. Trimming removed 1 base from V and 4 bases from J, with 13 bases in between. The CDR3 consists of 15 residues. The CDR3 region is CASSLGKGSAYGYTF. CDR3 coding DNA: TGTGCCAGCAGCTTAGGAAAGGGTTCCGCCTATGGCTACACCTTC.

CDR3 sequence: CASSLGLAKAQFF. In DNA, the CDR3 is TGTGCCAGCAGCCTCGGACTAGCTAAGGCGCAGTTCTTC. The V gene is TRBV14, the J gene TRBJ2-1; 8 bases fit TRBD2. The germline gives CDR1 SGHDN, CDR2 FVKESK. The CDR3 has 13 amino acids. The ends lost 4 bases at V and 12 bases at J; junction bases unmatched: 8.

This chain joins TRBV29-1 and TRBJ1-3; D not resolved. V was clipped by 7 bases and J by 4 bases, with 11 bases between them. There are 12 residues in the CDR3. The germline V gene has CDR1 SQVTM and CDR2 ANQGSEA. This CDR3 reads CSAEGGGNTIYF. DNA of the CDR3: TGCAGCGCCGAAGGCGGGGGAAACACCATATATTTT. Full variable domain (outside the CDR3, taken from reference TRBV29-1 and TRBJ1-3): SAVISQKPSRDICQRGTSLTIQCQVDSQVTMMFWYRQQPGQSLTLIATANQGSEATYESGFVIDKFPISRPNLTFSTLTVSNMSPEDSSIYLCSAEGGGNTIYFGEGSWLTVV.

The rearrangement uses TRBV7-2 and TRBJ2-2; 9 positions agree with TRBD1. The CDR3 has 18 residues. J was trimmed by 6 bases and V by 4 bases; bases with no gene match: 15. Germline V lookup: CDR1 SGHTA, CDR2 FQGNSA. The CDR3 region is CASSYRGVPGQGSGELFF. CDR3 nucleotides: TGTGCCAGCAGCTATCGTGGGGTCCCGGGACAGGGCTCCGGGGAGCTGTTTTTT.

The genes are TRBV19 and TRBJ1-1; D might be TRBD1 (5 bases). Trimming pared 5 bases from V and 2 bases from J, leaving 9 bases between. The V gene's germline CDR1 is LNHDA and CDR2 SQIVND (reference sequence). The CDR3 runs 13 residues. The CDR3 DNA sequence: TGTGCCAGTAGTTCACAGGTTAACACTGAAGCTTTCTTT. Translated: CASSSQVNTEAFF.

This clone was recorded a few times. CDR3 amino acids: CASRGSGANVLTF. CDR3 coding DNA: TGTGCCAGTAGAGGCTCCGGGGCCAACGTCCTGACTTTC. The V call is TRBV19, the J call TRBJ2-6; no clear D gene. Germline lookup yields CDR1 LNHDA and CDR2 SQIVND (reference sequence). The CDR3 has 13 amino acids. Trimming cost V 6 bases and J 4 bases, with 7 bases left between them. The full variable domain, rest sourced from reference TRBV19 and TRBJ2-6, is DGGITQSPKYLFRKEGQNVTLSCEQNLNHDAMYWYRQDPGQGLRLIYYSQIVNDFQKGDIAEGYSVSREKKESFPLTVTSAQKNPTAFYLCASRGSGANVLTFGAGSRLTVL.

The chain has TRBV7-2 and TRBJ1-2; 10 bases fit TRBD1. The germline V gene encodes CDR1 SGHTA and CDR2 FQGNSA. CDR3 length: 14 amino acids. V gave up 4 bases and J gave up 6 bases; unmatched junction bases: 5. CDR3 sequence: CASSSGQGEHGYTF. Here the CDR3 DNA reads TGTGCCAGCAGCTCCGGACAGGGGGAGCATGGCTACACCTTC.

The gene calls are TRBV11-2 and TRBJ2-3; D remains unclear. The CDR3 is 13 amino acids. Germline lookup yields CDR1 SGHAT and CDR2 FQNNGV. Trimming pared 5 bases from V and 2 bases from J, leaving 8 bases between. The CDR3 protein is CASSPQLTDTQYF. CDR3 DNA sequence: TGTGCCAGCAGCCCGCAACTCACAGATACGCAGTATTTT. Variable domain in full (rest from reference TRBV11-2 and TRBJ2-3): EAGVAQSPRYKIIEKRQSVAFWCNPISGHATLYWYQQILGQGPKLLIQFQNNGVVDDSQLPKDRFSAERLKGVDSTLKIQPAKLEDSAVYLCASSPQLTDTQYFGPGTRLTVL.

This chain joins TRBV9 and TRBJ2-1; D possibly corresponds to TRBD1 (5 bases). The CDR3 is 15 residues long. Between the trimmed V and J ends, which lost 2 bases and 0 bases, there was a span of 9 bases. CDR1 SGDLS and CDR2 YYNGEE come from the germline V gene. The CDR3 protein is CASSVTESSYNEQFF. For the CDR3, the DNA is TGTGCCAGCAGCGTGACAGAGAGCTCCTACAATGAGCAGTTCTTC.